This entry is about one T cell receptor beta chain. What it binds is not known. The sample originates from a study of long-term antiretroviral therapy in people with HIV. Study outcomes and limitations: No data on ART adherence, viral resistance or therapy changes.

V lost 4 bases and J lost 4, with 7 bases in between. The CDR3 runs to 13 residues. Germline loops: CDR1 SGHAT, CDR2 FQNNGV. Runs used v3.0 of the immunoSEQ assay and were done at survey level. The repertoire was sequenced with immunoSEQ multiplex PCR; TCRdb's copy has only in-frame clones and lacks some. This table has 25,000 to 35,000 clones, roughly 88% appearing once. The chain has TRBV11-2 and TRBJ1-4, with D maybe TRBD1 (5 bases). The receptor's source is a man aged 25-45 years with HIV. Source: unsorted PBMCs, taken about 2.7 years after starting antiretroviral therapy. CDR3 nucleotide sequence: TGTGCCAGCAGCTCGGGGGTTAATGAAAAACTGTTTTTT. It codes for CASSSGVNEKLFF.